One and the same sample provided the 22 T cell receptor beta chains below, sequenced in a study of blood T cell repertoires in COVID-19. Libraries were prepared by immunoSEQ multiplex PCR; TCRdb keeps only in-frame clonotypes and omits some of them. The sample has tens of thousands of clones; about 93% are singletons. The sample comprised peripheral blood. These receptors all come from a woman of 80 years or more with acute or convalescent COVID-19.

The rearrangement joins TRBV9 to TRBJ1-1; TRBD1 matches at 8 bases. The CDR3 loop spans 13 amino acids. Losses at the gene ends were 4 bases for V and 4 bases for J; bases not matched to a gene: 3. From germline, CDR1 is SGDLS and CDR2 YYNGEE. The CDR3 protein is CASSKTGATEAFF. As DNA, the CDR3 is TGTGCCAGCAGCAAGACAGGGGCCACTGAAGCTTTCTTT. Full variable domain (missing parts from reference TRBV9 and TRBJ1-1): DSGVTQTPKHLITATGQRVTLRCSPRSGDLSVYWYQQSLDQGLQFLIQYYNGEERAKGNILERFSAQQFPDLHSELNLSSLELGDSALYFCASSKTGATEAFFGQGTRLTVV.

The rearrangement links TRBV19 to TRBJ2-6; a weak D match, TRBD2 (5 bases). The V and J ends lost 6 bases and 1 base respectively, with 10 bases between them. The germline gives CDR1 LNHDA, CDR2 SQIVND (reference sequence). CDR3 length: 15 residues. This CDR3 reads CASRNRGSGANVLTF. Here the CDR3 DNA reads TGTGCCAGTAGAAACCGAGGGTCTGGGGCCAACGTCCTGACTTTC.

The V gene is TRBV5-1, the J gene TRBJ1-4, with D unresolved. CDR3 length: 14 residues. Germline CDR1 is SGHRS and CDR2 is YFSETQ. Trimming removed 0 bases at V and 8 bases at J, with 11 bases between. CDR3 in DNA: TGCGCCAGCAGCTTGGTGGGAGGATACGAAAAACTGTTTTTT. It codes for CASSLVGGYEKLFF.

This clone was seen just once. The chain links TRBV19 to TRBJ1-5; D might be TRBD1 (5 bases). CDR3 size: 14 residues. Germline assignment: CDR1 LNHDA and CDR2 SQIVND (reference sequence). Trimming took 5 bases from V and 13 from J, leaving 21 bases between them. CDR3 protein: CASSPKGFGGDQHF. The CDR3 DNA is TGTGCCAGTAGTCCTAAAGGCTTTGGGGGGGATCAGCATTTT.

This clone came up once. The rearrangement uses TRBV6-1 and TRBJ1-6; the D gene is possibly TRBD1 (6 bases). The V gene lost 0 bases and the J gene lost 7 bases, with 10 bases spanning the gap. This CDR3 contains 15 residues. Germline V CDR1 and CDR2: MNHNS, SASEGT. CDR3 protein: CASSEAGTGNSPLHF. The CDR3 nucleotides read TGTGCCAGCAGTGAAGCAGGTACAGGGAATTCACCCCTCCACTTT.

This clone was seen once. The CDR3 is CASTEGLAGAYEQYF. In DNA form, the CDR3 reads TGCGCCAGCACCGAGGGGTTAGCGGGAGCCTACGAGCAGTACTTC. This rearrangement joins TRBV10-1 to TRBJ2-7; the match to TRBD2 covers 9 bases. The germline V gene encodes CDR1 WNHNN and CDR2 SYGVQD (reference sequence). CDR3 length equals 15 residues. Trimming took 7 bases from V and 2 from J; bases not matched to a gene: 9.

The rearrangement uses TRBV6-6 and TRBJ2-3; 9 nucleotides align to TRBD2. The CDR3 is made up of 16 amino acids. The germline gives CDR1 MNHNY, CDR2 SVGAGI (reference sequence). The V segment lost 3 bases and the J segment 3 bases; nucleotides outside the gene matches: 7. CDR3 sequence reads: CASSYGLRGGTDTQYF. In nucleotides, the CDR3 is TGTGCCAGCAGTTATGGGTTGCGGGGGGGAACAGATACGCAGTATTTT.

The chain combines TRBV10-2 with TRBJ2-2, with TRBD2 matching over 7 bases. This CDR3 comprises 16 residues. The germline gives CDR1 WSHSY, CDR2 SAAADI. Trimming removed 9 bases from V and 4 bases from J; junction bases left unmatched: 14. CDR3 protein: CASTRFGGGGTGELFF. The CDR3 DNA reads TGCGCCAGTACCCGGTTTGGTGGGGGGGGCACCGGGGAGCTGTTTTTT.

This clone is a singleton in its sample. J is TRBJ2-1 and V is TRBV9; the match to TRBD2 covers 10 bases. J was trimmed by 0 bases and V by 7 bases; bases with no gene match: 7. CDR1 is SGDLS, CDR2 YYNGEE, per germline. This CDR3 has 16 residues. CDR3 sequence reads: CASARLAGGSYNEQFF. The CDR3 bases are TGTGCCAGCGCGAGGTTAGCGGGAGGCTCCTACAATGAGCAGTTCTTC.

The chain has TRBV4-1 and TRBJ1-1, with TRBD1 as a possible D gene (6 bases). The CDR3 spans 14 residues. Germline CDR1 is MGHRA and CDR2 is YSYEKL. V lost 4 bases and J 2 bases, leaving 11 bases between the germline ends. CDR3 residues: CASSLRDTNTEAFF. DNA of the CDR3: TGCGCCAGCAGCCTCCGGGACACAAACACTGAAGCTTTCTTT.

The genes are TRBV19 and TRBJ2-2; tentative D call: TRBD1 (6 bases). Germline V gene data show CDR1 as LNHDA and CDR2 as SQIVND (reference sequence). With 9 bases removed from V and 7 bases from J, the gap between germline ends came to 18 bases. The CDR3 spans 14 residues. The CDR3 loop reads CASLSGETDGELFF. CDR3 DNA sequence: TGTGCCAGCTTATCAGGGGAAACGGACGGGGAGCTGTTTTTT.

CDR3 sequence (DNA): TGTGCCAGCAGCCTAAAGACAGGGGTCGAGCAGTACTTC. Residues: CASSLKTGVEQYF. The J gene is TRBJ2-7, the V gene TRBV27, with 8 nucleotides matching TRBD1. CDR3 length equals 13 residues. V lost 6 bases and J lost 6; bases outside the gene matches: 7. The germline V gene has CDR1 MNHEY and CDR2 SMNVEV (reference sequence).

In its sample, this clone was seen a few times. The chain couples TRBV28 to TRBJ1-1; D uncertain. The V end was cut by 6 bases, the J end by 4 bases, with 6 bases between. Germline assignment: CDR1 MDHEN and CDR2 SYDVKM. This CDR3 comprises 11 residues. The CDR3 DNA reads TGTGCCAGCAGGCGGGGCACTGAAGCTTTCTTT. Translating gives CASRRGTEAFF.

V usage is TRBV3-1 (or the pseudogene TRBV3-2) and J usage is TRBJ2-1, with 8 bases fitting TRBD2. CDR3 size: 15 residues. Trimming at V came to 4 bases and at J to 4 bases, leaving 6 bases not matched to a gene. From germline, CDR1 is LGHDT and CDR2 YNNKEL (reference sequence). CDR3 nucleotide sequence: TGTGCCAGCAGCCTCCAGCGGGGGAATTACAATGAGCAGTTCTTC. Residues: CASSLQRGNYNEQFF.

This clone has just one count. The chain has TRBV11-3 and TRBJ2-7; D is unresolved. The germline V and J ends were trimmed by 4 bases and 7 bases, with 11 bases remaining between them. This CDR3 spans 12 amino acids. Germline V gives CDR1 SGHNT, CDR2 YENEEA. Here the CDR3 reads CASSSSVGEQYF. In nucleotides, the CDR3 is TGTGCCAGCAGCTCAAGCGTCGGGGAGCAGTACTTC.

The genes are TRBV5-1 and TRBJ2-5; 9 nucleotides line up with TRBD1. The trim removed 0 bases at V and 5 bases at J, leaving 5 bases unmatched. Per germline, CDR1 SGHRS and CDR2 YFSETQ. CDR3 length: 15 amino acids. The CDR3: CASSLVGQGDETQYF. Written as DNA, the CDR3 is TGCGCCAGCAGCTTGGTGGGACAGGGTGATGAGACCCAGTACTTC.

This clone was observed a single time. This sequence joins TRBV6-6 and TRBJ2-2, with D perhaps matching TRBD1 (8 bases). V was pared by 10 bases and J by 3 bases, with 15 bases between. The CDR3 sequence is 14 residues long. Germline CDR1 reads MNHNY; CDR2 reads SVGAGI (reference sequence). CDR3 protein: CATKTGGDTGELFF. The CDR3 DNA follows: TGTGCCACCAAAACAGGGGGGGACACCGGGGAGCTGTTTTTT.

About this clone itself: Sequence at one end of the junction differs from germline and may be a read error. The V and J genes are TRBV29-1 and TRBJ1-2; TRBD1 matches at 9 bases. The CDR3 is 12 amino acids. Germline values: CDR1 SQVTM, CDR2 ANQGSEA. The CDR3 nucleotides read TGCAGCGCTGAAGGGACAGGGTATGGCTACACCTTC. Residues: CSAEGTGYGYTF.

The V gene is TRBV6-1, the J gene TRBJ1-1; 9 nucleotides align to TRBD1. Germline V gives CDR1 MNHNS, CDR2 SASEGT. This CDR3 contains 16 residues. The J segment lost 9 bases and the V segment lost 4 bases, leaving 15 bases of the junction unmatched. The CDR3 coding sequence is TGTGCCAGCAGTGTTGCGGACAGGGGCCCATCCTTGAAAGCTTTCTTT. Its translation is CASSVADRGPSLKAFF.

This chain links TRBV5-1 with TRBJ2-1; tentatively, D is TRBD2 (5 bases). CDR3 length: 13 amino acids. V was shortened by 4 bases and J by 2 bases, with 7 bases between the two germline ends. The V gene's germline CDR1 is SGHRS and CDR2 YFSETQ. The CDR3 DNA follows: TGCGCCAGCAGCAGCGGAACCTACAATGAGCAGTTCTTC. Protein: CASSSGTYNEQFF. Using reference TRBV5-1 and TRBJ2-1 for the parts outside the CDR3, the full variable domain is KAGVTQTPRYLIKTRGQQVTLSCSPISGHRSVSWYQQTPGQGLQFLFEYFSETQRNKGNFPGRFSGRQFSNSRSEMNVSTLELGDSALYLCASSSGTYNEQFFGPGTRLTVL.

This rearrangement joins TRBV5-1 to TRBJ1-2; D may be TRBD1 (5 bases). CDR3 length: 14 residues. With 0 bases removed from V and 7 bases from J, the gap between germline ends came to 13 bases. The germline V gene encodes CDR1 SGHRS and CDR2 YFSETQ. The CDR3 sequence: CASSLGQGARGYTF. The CDR3 bases are TGCGCCAGCAGCTTGGGTCAGGGTGCCCGTGGCTACACCTTC.

The chain employs TRBV4-1 and TRBJ1-2; 7 bases match TRBD1. V shed 6 bases, J shed 6 bases, and the junction held 10 bases outside the gene matches. Per the germline V gene, CDR1 is MGHRA and CDR2 is YSYEKL. The CDR3 covers 14 residues. CDR3 sequence: CASSPTGEDDGYTF. As DNA, the CDR3 is TGCGCCAGCAGTCCAACAGGGGAAGATGATGGCTACACCTTC.